Below, one TCR beta chain is given with its context. Its antigen is currently unknown. This record comes from a study of OX40 agonist ivuxolimab in advanced cancers. Study in general: Patients received intravenous ivuxolimab every 2 weeks at 0.01 to 10 mg/kg. Head and neck, renal cell, melanoma or hepatocellular carcinoma were the cancers that dose-escalation patients had. One hepatocellular carcinoma and two cutaneous melanoma patients partially responded.

Trimming removed 6 bases from V and 4 bases from J, with 6 bases in between. Germline CDR1 MNHEY, CDR2 SVGAGI. The CDR3 covers 11 residues. Study-wide results and limits: Certain nonresponders additionally had low normalized T-cell clonal expansion.

Assay: immunoSEQ multiplex PCR; the TCRdb copy retains only in-frame clones and omits some. The table includes roughly 41,000 clones, about nine tenths detected once. The V gene is TRBV6-5, the J gene TRBJ1-1; D gene ambiguous. The sequence was collected from an adult with an advanced solid tumor such as melanoma, head and neck, liver or kidney cancer. The sequenced sample was CD4+ or CD8+ T cells sorted from blood, obtained in a trial of the OX40 agonist ivuxolimab. In DNA, the CDR3 is TGTGCCAGCAGCAGTGGCACTGAAGCTTTCTTT. Encoded protein: CASSSGTEAFF.